Below are 3 T cell receptor beta chains sequenced from a single sample in a study of blood T cells in healthy people across ages. A sample-barcoded 5' primer and a J-beta primer mix were used in a second PCR of roughly 7 to 12 cycles. TCRdb itself ran the 5' RACE reads through MiXCR, one entry per CDR3 protein. The repertoire holds roughly 1.7 million distinct CDR3 sequences, around 35% seen once, with about 10% in the top ten. The sequenced material came from blood. These receptors were collected from a woman in her twenties or thirties in good health.

This chain uses TRBV3-1 with TRBJ2-5; 8 nucleotides agree with TRBD2. Germline-derived CDR1 and CDR2 are LGHDT and YNNKEL (reference sequence). J was trimmed by 5 bases and V by 5 bases; bases with no gene match: 7. The length of the CDR3 is 14 residues. CDR3 bases: TGTGCCAGCAGCGCAACTAGCGGAGTTGAGACCCAGTACTTC. Translating gives CASSATSGVETQYF.

The chain carries TRBV7-9 and TRBJ2-5; TRBD2 matches 8 bases. The J call is in doubt because the DNA end fits TRBJ2-7 better. Germline V gives CDR1 SEHNR, CDR2 FQNEAQ (reference sequence). The CDR3 is made up of 16 amino acids. CDR3 loop: CASSFLGVAGSYEQYF. CDR3 nucleotides: TGTGCCAGCAGCTTTCTCGGAGTAGCGGGATCATACGAGCAGTACTTC.

Concerning this clonotype itself: At one end, the junction sequence differs from germline, possibly due to a read error. The rearrangement links TRBV5-5 to TRBJ1-2; a possible D gene is TRBD1 (5 bases). Looked up from germline, CDR1 is SGHKS and CDR2 is YYEKEE (reference sequence). CDR3 size: 14 residues. CDR3 amino acids: CTSRTGPDDYGYTF. DNA for the CDR3: TGTACCAGCAGAACGGGACCGGATGACTATGGCTACACCTTC. Using reference TRBV5-5 and TRBJ1-2 for the parts outside the CDR3, the full variable domain is DAGVTQSPTHLIKTRGQQVTLRCSPISGHKSVSWYQQVLGQGPQFIFQYYEKEERGRGNFPDRFSARQFPNYSSELNVNALLLGDSALYLCTSRTGPDDYGYTFGSGTRLTVV.